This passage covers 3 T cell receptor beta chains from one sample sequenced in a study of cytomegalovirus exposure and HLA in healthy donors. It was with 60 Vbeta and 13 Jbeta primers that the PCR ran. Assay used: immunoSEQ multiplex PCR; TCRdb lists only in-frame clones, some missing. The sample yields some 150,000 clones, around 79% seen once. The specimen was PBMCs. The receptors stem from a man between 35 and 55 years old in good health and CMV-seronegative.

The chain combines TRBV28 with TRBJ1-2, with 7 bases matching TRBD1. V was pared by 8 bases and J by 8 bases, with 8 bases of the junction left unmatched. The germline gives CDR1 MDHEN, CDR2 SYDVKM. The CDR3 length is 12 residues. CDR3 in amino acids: CASLGRGEGYTF. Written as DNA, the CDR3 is TGTGCCAGCCTAGGCAGGGGGGAGGGCTACACCTTC.

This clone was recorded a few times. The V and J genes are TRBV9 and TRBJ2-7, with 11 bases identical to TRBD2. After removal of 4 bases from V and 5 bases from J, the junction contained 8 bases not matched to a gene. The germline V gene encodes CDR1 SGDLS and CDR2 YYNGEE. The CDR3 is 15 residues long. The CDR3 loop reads CASSLTSGSRDEQYF. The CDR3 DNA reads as TGTGCCAGCAGCCTTACTAGCGGGAGTAGAGACGAGCAGTACTTC.

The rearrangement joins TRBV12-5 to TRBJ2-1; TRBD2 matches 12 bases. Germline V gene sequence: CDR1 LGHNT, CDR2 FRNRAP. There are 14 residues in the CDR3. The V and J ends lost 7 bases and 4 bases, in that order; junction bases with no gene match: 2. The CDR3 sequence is CASASGRGYNEQFF. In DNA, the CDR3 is TGTGCTAGTGCTAGCGGGAGGGGTTACAATGAGCAGTTCTTC.